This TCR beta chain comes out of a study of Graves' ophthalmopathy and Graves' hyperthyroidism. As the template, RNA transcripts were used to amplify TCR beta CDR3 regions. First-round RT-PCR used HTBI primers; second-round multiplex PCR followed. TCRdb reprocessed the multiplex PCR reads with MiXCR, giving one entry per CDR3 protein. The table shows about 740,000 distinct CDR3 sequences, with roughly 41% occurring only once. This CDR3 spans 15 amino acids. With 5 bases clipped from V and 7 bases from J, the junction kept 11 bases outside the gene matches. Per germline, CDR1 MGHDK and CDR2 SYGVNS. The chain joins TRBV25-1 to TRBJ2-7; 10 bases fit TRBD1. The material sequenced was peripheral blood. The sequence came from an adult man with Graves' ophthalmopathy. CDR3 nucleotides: TGTGCCAGCAGTTCCCCGGGACAGGGGAATAATGAGCAGTACTTC. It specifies CASSSPGQGNNEQYF.